The next 16 T cell receptor beta chains were all read from a single sample in a study of blood T cells in healthy people across ages. It was with a sample-barcoded 5' primer and a J-beta primer mix that a second PCR of about 7 to 12 cycles was run. One entry per CDR3 protein results from TCRdb running MiXCR on the 5' RACE reads. The table records 600,000 to 800,000 distinct CDR3 sequences, roughly 21% of them present only once. The material sequenced was blood. The receptors stem from a man between 65 and 80 years old in good health.

The table lists this clonotype with a few counts. The chain links TRBV5-1 to TRBJ2-4; D is uncertain. From germline, CDR1 is SGHRS and CDR2 YFSETQ. Trimming pared 0 bases from V and 5 bases from J, leaving 9 bases between. This CDR3 has 14 amino acids. The chain's CDR3 is CASSLDSAQNIQYF. The CDR3 DNA reads as TGCGCCAGCAGCTTGGACAGCGCTCAAAACATTCAGTACTTC.

A single count supports this clonotype. This clone may be a read error of a much larger clone one base away. The chain recombines TRBV20-1 with TRBJ2-5; D remains unclear. The CDR3 length is 15 residues. Germline CDR1 and CDR2: DFQATT and SNEGSKA (reference sequence). As DNA, the CDR3 is TGCAGTGCTAGGGGTATGGCGACCCCACAAGAGACCCGGTACTTC. Protein product: CSARGMATPQETRYF.

The sample holds a few counts of this clonotype. V gene TRBV7-2 combines with J gene TRBJ2-5; 7 bases match TRBD1. Germline V gives CDR1 SGHTA, CDR2 FQGNSA. The ends lost 8 bases at V and 2 bases at J; junction bases unmatched: 2. This CDR3 has 12 amino acids. The CDR3 sequence: CASGRGQETQYF. The CDR3 DNA is TGTGCCAGCGGCAGGGGGCAAGAGACCCAGTACTTC. The complete variable domain, with remaining parts taken from reference TRBV7-2 and TRBJ2-5, reads GAGVSQSPSNKVTEKGKDVELRCDPISGHTALYWYRQSLGQGLEFLIYFQGNSAPDKSGLPSDRFSAERTGGSVSTLTIQRTQQEDSAVYLCASGRGQETQYFGPGTRLLVL.

This clonotype was observed at least ten times. V is TRBV10-3 and J is TRBJ2-2; 7 nucleotides agree with TRBD1. With V trimmed by 6 bases and J by 5 bases, 6 bases remained unmatched. Germline V lookup: CDR1 ENHRY, CDR2 SYGVKD. The CDR3 loop spans 14 amino acids. CDR3 region: CAIRGQSGTGELFF. The CDR3 bases are TGTGCCATCAGGGGACAGAGTGGGACCGGGGAGCTGTTTTTT.

The CDR3 sequence: CASRRTSGRKDTQYF. The DNA of the CDR3 is TGTGCCAGCAGGCGGACTAGCGGGAGAAAAGATACGCAGTATTTT. The V call is TRBV27, the J call TRBJ2-3, with 13 nucleotides matching TRBD2. V was clipped by 6 bases and J by 5 bases; unmatched bases: 5. This CDR3 spans 15 amino acids. CDR1 is MNHEY, CDR2 SMNVEV, per germline (reference sequence).

This sequence joins TRBV4-1 and TRBJ2-1, with a possible D match to TRBD2 (5 bases). V was clipped by 0 bases and J by 9 bases, with 12 bases between them. CDR1 is MGHRA, CDR2 YSYEKL, per germline. This CDR3 has 14 residues. CDR3 protein: CASSQDRASPEQFF. DNA for the CDR3: TGCGCCAGCAGCCAAGATCGGGCTAGCCCTGAGCAGTTCTTC.

This clonotype was seen ten or more times. The V gene is TRBV6-1, the J gene TRBJ2-5, with TRBD2 identical over 12 bases. Per the germline V gene, CDR1 is MNHNS and CDR2 is SASEGT. The CDR3 is 15 amino acids. Trimming at V came to 2 bases and at J to 6 bases, leaving 4 bases not matched to a gene. CDR3 sequence (DNA): TGTGCCAGCAGTGAAACTGGACTAGCGGGGCAGACCCAGTACTTC. Translated, it gives CASSETGLAGQTQYF.

This clonotype appeared a few times. The chain employs TRBV5-1 and TRBJ2-2; D remains ambiguous. Trimming pared 0 bases from V and 6 bases from J, leaving 12 bases between. In germline, CDR1 is SGHRS, CDR2 YFSETQ. The CDR3 runs 15 residues. CDR3 coding DNA: TGCGCCAGCAGCTTGGCGGGTCGTTCGGCCGGGGAGCTGTTTTTT. This codes for CASSLAGRSAGELFF.

Only a few counts were recorded for this clonotype. This chain joins TRBV20-1 and TRBJ2-1; 10 nucleotides line up with TRBD2. V dropped 6 bases and J dropped 1; count of bases not matched to a gene: 6. CDR1 is DFQATT and CDR2 is SNEGSKA in the germline V gene (reference sequence). This CDR3 has 15 amino acids. CDR3 region: CSARSGRVSYNEQFF. Written as DNA, the CDR3 is TGCAGTGCCCGGAGCGGGAGGGTTTCCTACAATGAGCAGTTCTTC.

This clonotype was seen once. This CDR3 is missing its conserved last phenylalanine or tryptophan, likely due to a read error. The CDR3, as DNA: TGCAGCGTTGGGGCAGAGGGCTCCTACGAGCAGTACTCC. It is translated as CSVGAEGSYEQYS. This sequence joins TRBV29-1 and TRBJ2-7; the D gene is possibly TRBD2 (5 bases). CDR3 length: 13 residues. The V gene's germline CDR1 is SQVTM and CDR2 ANQGSEA. Trimming removed 4 bases from V and 0 bases from J, with 10 bases in between.

In DNA form, the CDR3 reads TGCAGTGCTACAGGGTCAGCCTATGGCTACACCTTC. It specifies CSATGSAYGYTF. The chain carries TRBV20-1 and TRBJ1-2, with D possibly being TRBD1 (5 bases). The V and J ends lost 4 bases and 4 bases respectively, with 10 bases between them. Germline assignment: CDR1 DFQATT and CDR2 SNEGSKA (reference sequence). This CDR3 is built from 12 residues.

In its sample, this clonotype was seen a few times. The chain recombines TRBV28 with TRBJ2-3, with 8 bases identical to TRBD2. The CDR3 consists of 15 residues. Germline V lookup: CDR1 MDHEN, CDR2 SYDVKM. Losses at the gene ends were 6 bases for V and 2 bases for J; bases not matched to a gene: 7. Here the CDR3 DNA reads TGTGCCAGCAGCCCGGGGGGGGGCTCCACAGATACGCAGTATTTT. It encodes CASSPGGGSTDTQYF.

The chain is built from TRBV29-1 and TRBJ2-1; D not resolved. Germline CDR1 and CDR2: SQVTM and ANQGSEA. This CDR3 comprises 13 residues. The V end lost 4 bases, the J end lost 1 base, and 8 bases lay between the germline ends. CDR3 coding DNA: TGCAGCGTTGTAAGGGTTTCCTACAATGAGCAGTTCTTC. Its protein is CSVVRVSYNEQFF.

This clonotype was counted only a few times. The V call is TRBV12-3 or TRBV12-4, the J call TRBJ2-7; TRBD2 matches at 8 bases. With 6 bases clipped from V and 1 base from J, the junction kept 11 bases outside the gene matches. The CDR3 extends over 16 amino acids. The CDR3 loop is CASRYGRGAPSYEQYF. DNA for the CDR3: TGTGCCAGCAGGTATGGGCGGGGGGCCCCTTCCTACGAGCAGTACTTC.

J is TRBJ1-3 and V is TRBV6-1, with unresolved D. Germline values: CDR1 MNHNS, CDR2 SASEGT. This CDR3 has 13 residues. Trimming took 4 bases from V and 7 from J, leaving 11 bases between them. The CDR3, as DNA: TGTGCCAGCAGTGTAACGGATTGGAACACCATATATTTT. Translated: CASSVTDWNTIYF.

About this clonotype itself: No conserved phenylalanine or tryptophan is present at the end of the CDR3, so a read error is the likely explanation. This chain connects TRBV12-3 or TRBV12-4 to TRBJ2-3, with 8 bases fitting TRBD2. The CDR3 has 15 residues. Trimming removed 5 bases from V and 0 bases from J; junction bases left unmatched: 4. The CDR3 nucleotides read TGTGCCAGCAGTCCGACTAGCGTGAGCACAGATACGCAGTATTCT. It translates to CASSPTSVSTDTQYS.